These 10 T cell receptor beta chains share one sample of origin, sequenced in a study of vaccination and CD4 T cells after COVID-19. The study sequenced cultured CD4+ T cell DNA using the Oncomine TCR Beta short-read assay. Each CDR3 protein is one row after TCRdb ran MiXCR on the PCR reads. The top ten hold 7.9% of the sample, which has about 18,000 distinct CDR3 sequences, about 50% seen once. No antigen has been assigned to these receptors. The treatment: roughly 10-day PBMC culture with coronavirus spike peptide pools or control peptides (ViraFEST assay). Sequenced input: CD4+ T cells from blood, cultured in vitro. All receptors come from a human donor who had recovered from COVID-19.

The chain links TRBV12-3 or TRBV12-4 to TRBJ1-5; D is perhaps TRBD1 (5 bases). Trimming removed 0 bases from V and 5 bases from J, with 8 bases in between. The CDR3 is made up of 14 amino acids. The CDR3 spells CASSLASGHQPQHF. The DNA for the CDR3 is TGTGCCAGCAGTTTAGCGTCAGGGCATCAGCCCCAGCATTTT.

This clonotype appeared once. V gene TRBV7-2 combines with J gene TRBJ1-2; D not resolved. V gave up 1 base and J gave up 1 base, with 7 bases separating them. Germline V CDR1 and CDR2: SGHTA, FQGNSA. The CDR3 has 14 amino acids. CDR3 sequence reads: CASSLEAVNYGYTF. As DNA, the CDR3 is TGTGCCAGCAGCTTAGAAGCAGTTAACTATGGCTACACCTTC.

This clonotype appeared a few times. The chain recombines TRBV10-2 with TRBJ1-6; the D gene is possibly TRBD1 (5 bases). The germline V gene encodes CDR1 WSHSY and CDR2 SAAADI. The CDR3 covers 14 residues. Trimming left V 4 bases short and J 10 bases short, with 14 bases between. The CDR3 sequence: CASSARQGGSPLHF. The CDR3 DNA reads as TGCGCCAGCAGTGCAAGGCAGGGTGGATCACCCCTCCACTTT.

This sequence joins TRBV10-3 and TRBJ2-3; 10 nucleotides agree with TRBD2. The V gene's germline CDR1 is ENHRY and CDR2 SYGVKD. The ends lost 3 bases at V and 2 bases at J; junction bases unmatched: 5. CDR3 length: 16 amino acids. The CDR3 is CAISDPLAGDTDTQYF. The CDR3 DNA reads as TGTGCCATCAGTGACCCTCTAGCGGGAGACACAGATACGCAGTATTTT.

The sample holds a few counts of this clonotype. CDR3 loop: CASSPDRYTGELFF. The CDR3 DNA reads as TGTGCCAGCAGCCCCGACAGATACACCGGGGAGCTGTTTTTT. This chain uses TRBV7-2 with TRBJ2-2, with D perhaps matching TRBD1 (5 bases). The CDR3 is made up of 14 amino acids. V was pared by 5 bases and J by 3 bases, with 10 bases between. Looked up from germline, CDR1 is SGHTA and CDR2 is FQGNSA. Based on the CDR3 plus reference TRBV7-2 and TRBJ2-2, the full variable domain is GAGVSQSPSNKVTEKGKDVELRCDPISGHTALYWYRQSLGQGLEFLIYFQGNSAPDKSGLPSDRFSAERTGGSVSTLTIQRTQQEDSAVYLCASSPDRYTGELFFGEGSRLTVL.

This chain links TRBV7-6 with TRBJ2-5; 10 positions match TRBD1. Germline-derived CDR1 and CDR2 are SGHVS and FNYEAQ. This CDR3 is 17 amino acids long. V trimming: 4 bases; J trimming: 2 bases; junction bases outside the gene matches: 10. The DNA of the CDR3 is TGTGCCAGCAGCTCCACCGGGACAGGGGTTTTACAAGAGACCCAGTACTTC. This codes for CASSSTGTGVLQETQYF.

V gene TRBV2 combines with J gene TRBJ2-5; TRBD2 agrees at 9 bases. Trimming removed 5 bases from V and 5 bases from J; junction bases left unmatched: 12. CDR1 and CDR2 from the germline V gene are SNHLY and FYNNEI. The CDR3 covers 16 residues. The CDR3 protein is CASSLGVAGAQETQYF. CDR3 sequence (DNA): TGTGCCAGCAGTCTCGGGGTAGCGGGAGCCCAGGAGACCCAGTACTTC.

This clonotype turned up a few times. The CDR3: CASSLGTEAFF. The CDR3 DNA sequence: TGTGCCAGCAGCTTAGGGACTGAAGCTTTCTTT. The V call is TRBV11-2, the J call TRBJ1-1; D is ambiguous. The CDR3 length is 11 residues. Germline CDR1 and CDR2: SGHAT and FQNNGV. V lost 1 base and J 5 bases, leaving 2 bases between the germline ends.

This clonotype was found a few times. V and J are TRBV19 and TRBJ1-2; unclear D gene. Germline V gene sequence: CDR1 LNHDA, CDR2 SQIVND (reference sequence). V gave up 6 bases and J gave up 3 bases, with 11 bases separating them. The CDR3 runs to 13 residues. CDR3 loop: CASRLDGDYGYTF. The CDR3 DNA reads TGTGCCAGTAGACTTGACGGCGACTATGGCTACACCTTC.

The chain links TRBV20-1 to TRBJ1-5; possible D gene TRBD1, 6 bases. The germline V gene has CDR1 DFQATT and CDR2 SNEGSKA (reference sequence). The CDR3 length is 14 residues. V lost 3 bases to trimming and J lost 1 base, with 10 bases between them. The CDR3, as DNA: TGCAGTGCTAGTCGGGGGCCGAGCAATCAGCCCCAGCATTTT. This gives the protein CSASRGPSNQPQHF.